The following is a TCR beta chain sequence with its context. This entry belongs to a study of cytomegalovirus exposure and HLA in healthy donors. In the PCR, 60 Vbeta and 13 Jbeta primers were used. As processed by the authors: In a later analysis, about 11 million of 65 million to 80 million unique beta chains occurred in at least two donors. Method: immunoSEQ multiplex PCR; TCRdb's copy keeps in-frame clones and lacks some. V and J calls plus clone size are reproduced from that table; the DNA served to infer D and trimming. This repertoire shows approximately 210,000 clones, 70% to 80% found once; its top ten account for around 1.6%. Germline loops: CDR1 MNHNY, CDR2 SVGAGI (reference sequence). V shed 5 bases and J shed 7 bases, with 20 bases lying between them. The CDR3 is made up of 15 amino acids.

This receptor was identified in a woman aged 45-60 years in good health and CMV-seronegative. The specimen sequenced was PBMCs. V and J are TRBV6-6 and TRBJ1-1; D call uncertain. DNA of the CDR3: TGTGCCAGCAGTCAGAATCTAGCTCTCACCAGTGAAGCTTTCTTT. Encoded protein: CASSQNLALTSEAFF.